The present entry profiles one T cell receptor (beta chain) with its context. These data belong to a study of shared clonotypes between healthy human individuals. CDR3 length: 15 residues. CDR1 is SGHDN and CDR2 is FVKESK in the germline V gene. Germline trimming cut 5 bases from V and 1 base from J; bases unmatched to any gene: 6. Measured with immunoSEQ multiplex PCR; TCRdb has only the in-frame clones, and not every one. The sample carries fewer than 850,000 clones, 55% to 75% recorded once. The sequenced sample was memory CD4+ T cells sorted from blood. Regarding subset: CD45RA-negative fraction. The TCR comes from a woman in her twenties or thirties in good health. The chain uses TRBV14 and TRBJ1-1, with 8 bases that match TRBD1. Here the CDR3 reads CASSFGQGWNTEAFF. The CDR3 region has the DNA TGTGCCAGCAGCTTTGGACAGGGCTGGAACACTGAAGCTTTCTTT.